The 9 T cell receptor beta chains given below trace back to one sample, sequenced in a study of human T cells and chemical hapten exposure. TCRdb re-derived calls from the RACE reads in MiXCR, one entry per CDR3 protein. The top ten hold around 3% of the sample, which has around 100,000 distinct CDR3 sequences, about an eighth seen once. Time point: patch test 2, 6 weeks after DPC sensitization. Noted treatment: therapeutic diphenylcyclopropenone sensitization with weekly scalp DPC. This specimen consisted of whole blood, obtained in connection with sensitization to the hapten diphenylcyclopropenone (DPC). The receptors here all came from a woman aged 40-49 years with alopecia areata. Some clones in this sample may be carry-over from other donors' samples.

The chain recombines TRBV20-1 with TRBJ2-7; D may be TRBD1 (5 bases). CDR3 length: 14 amino acids. CDR1 is DFQATT, CDR2 SNEGSKA, per germline (reference sequence). V shed 3 bases and J shed 2 bases, with 14 bases lying between them. The CDR3: CSASPRAPAYEQYF. The CDR3 DNA sequence: TGCAGTGCTAGTCCCAGGGCTCCAGCCTACGAGCAGTACTTC.

There are many counts of this clonotype. The chain employs TRBV6-6 and TRBJ2-5; D is unresolved. Looked up from germline, CDR1 is MNHNY and CDR2 is SVGAGI (reference sequence). The CDR3 consists of 12 residues. Deletions cut 2 bases from V and 9 bases from J, with 10 bases between. This chain's CDR3 is CASSYPTGAQYF. The CDR3 DNA follows: TGTGCCAGCAGTTACCCGACTGGGGCCCAGTACTTC.

This clonotype was picked up one time. The chain's CDR3 is CASSLGGSRDEQYF. The DNA of the CDR3 is TGTGCCAGCAGTTTAGGCGGGAGTCGTGACGAGCAGTACTTC. The V and J genes are TRBV28 and TRBJ2-7; 7 bases line up with TRBD2. Trimming cost V 2 bases and J 5 bases; bases outside gene matches: 6. The CDR3 totals 14 residues. The germline CDR1 and CDR2 sequences are MDHEN and SYDVKM. Complete variable domain (other parts from reference TRBV28 and TRBJ2-7): DVKVTQSSRYLVKRTGEKVFLECVQDMDHENMFWYRQDPGLGLRLIYFSYDVKMKEKGDIPEGYSVSREKKERFSLILESASTNQTSMYLCASSLGGSRDEQYFGPGTRLTVT.

The chain combines TRBV7-2 with TRBJ2-3, with TRBD2 matching over 10 bases. The V segment lost 4 bases and the J segment 1 base; nucleotides outside the gene matches: 8. CDR3 length: 17 residues. The germline CDR1 and CDR2 sequences are SGHTA and FQGNSA. CDR3 sequence (DNA): TGTGCCAGCAGCTCGTCGGGACTAGCGAAACGCACAGATACGCAGTATTTT. This gives the protein CASSSSGLAKRTDTQYF. Based on the CDR3 plus reference TRBV7-2 and TRBJ2-3, the full variable domain is GAGVSQSPSNKVTEKGKDVELRCDPISGHTALYWYRQSLGQGLEFLIYFQGNSAPDKSGLPSDRFSAERTGGSVSTLTIQRTQQEDSAVYLCASSSSGLAKRTDTQYFGPGTRLTVL.

This clonotype was counted at least ten times. V is TRBV4-3 and J is TRBJ2-4; 8 bases fit TRBD1. Germline assignment: CDR1 LGHNA and CDR2 YSLEER. The CDR3 is made up of 15 amino acids. J lost 1 base, V lost 6 bases, and 5 bases had no gene match. CDR3 region: CASSQNRGAKNIQYF. The CDR3 DNA is TGCGCCAGCAGTCAGAACAGGGGGGCCAAAAACATTCAGTACTTC.

DNA of the CDR3: TGTGCCAGCAGTTTGGGTAGCGGGAGCGGGACCGGGGAGCTGTTTTTT. Protein product: CASSLGSGSGTGELFF. V is TRBV12-3 or TRBV12-4 and J is TRBJ2-2; 9 nucleotides line up with TRBD2. V was clipped by 3 bases and J by 5 bases; unmatched bases: 7. CDR3 length equals 16 residues.

This clonotype was seen only once. The gene calls are TRBV24-1 and TRBJ2-7; D call uncertain. Germline V gene data show CDR1 as KGHDR and CDR2 as SFDVKD. Deletions cut 5 bases from V and 0 bases from J, with 10 bases between. The CDR3 is 14 amino acids. CDR3 region: CATSGGRGSYEQYF. Written as DNA, the CDR3 is TGTGCCACCAGTGGAGGACGAGGCTCCTACGAGCAGTACTTC.

The count of this clonotype is one. This chain links TRBV7-2 with TRBJ2-7; D is unclear. The germline CDR1 and CDR2 sequences are SGHTA and FQGNSA. V was cut by 5 bases and J by 4 bases, with 12 bases left in between. The CDR3 has 13 amino acids. This chain's CDR3 is CASSRGPQYEQYF. The CDR3 DNA reads TGTGCCAGCAGCCGAGGACCCCAATACGAGCAGTACTTC. Full variable domain (missing parts from reference TRBV7-2 and TRBJ2-7): GAGVSQSPSNKVTEKGKDVELRCDPISGHTALYWYRQSLGQGLEFLIYFQGNSAPDKSGLPSDRFSAERTGGSVSTLTIQRTQQEDSAVYLCASSRGPQYEQYFGPGTRLTVT.

This clonotype was seen a few times. The V and J genes are TRBV4-2 and TRBJ1-2, with D possibly TRBD1 on 5 matching bases. The V end was cut by 1 base, the J end by 7 bases, with 10 bases between. The CDR3 loop spans 13 amino acids. Germline V lookup: CDR1 LGHNA, CDR2 YNFKEQ. This chain's CDR3 is CASSQGGEVGYTF. The CDR3 bases are TGTGCCAGCAGCCAAGGAGGGGAAGTTGGCTACACCTTC.